The next 19 T cell receptor beta chains were all read from a single sample in a study of coeliac disease. Profiled with immunoSEQ multiplex PCR; TCRdb holds only in-frame clones, not every one. The sample consists of roughly 7,300 clones, roughly 60% of them appearing once. Specimen: lamina propria lymphocytes from the gut. Source of these receptors: a woman aged 55 to 70 with active celiac disease.

This chain connects TRBV12-5 to TRBJ2-2; TRBD2 matches 13 bases. Trimming removed 1 base from V and 2 bases from J; junction bases left unmatched: 1. This CDR3 region has 17 residues. The germline V gene has CDR1 LGHNT and CDR2 FRNRAP. CDR3 residues: CASGLGTSGSNTGELFF. The CDR3 DNA sequence: TGTGCTAGTGGTTTGGGGACTAGCGGGAGCAACACCGGGGAGCTGTTTTTT.

J is TRBJ1-1 and V is TRBV5-4; 10 bases match TRBD1. Germline CDR1 is SGHNT and CDR2 is YYREEE (reference sequence). There are 14 residues in the CDR3. V gave up 4 bases and J gave up 4 bases; unmatched junction bases: 4. The CDR3 reads CASSADRGSTEAFF. The CDR3 DNA follows: TGTGCCAGCAGCGCGGACAGGGGGAGCACTGAAGCTTTCTTT.

CDR3 residues: CASSPGLAGAYPSTDTQYF. Here the CDR3 DNA reads TGTGCCAGCAGCCCGGGACTAGCGGGGGCCTACCCCAGCACAGATACGCAGTATTTT. The chain joins TRBV5-4 to TRBJ2-3; 14 bases are shared with TRBD2. The germline V gene has CDR1 SGHNT and CDR2 YYREEE (reference sequence). The CDR3 is 19 residues long. V lost 4 bases and J lost 0; bases outside the gene matches: 10.

This clone showed up just a few times. The chain recombines TRBV7-8 with TRBJ1-6; D not certain. The CDR3 runs 16 residues. V dropped 2 bases and J dropped 0 bases, with 8 bases sitting between them. Germline lookup yields CDR1 SGHVS and CDR2 FQNEAQ. The CDR3 reads CASSLQASSYNSPLHF. CDR3 sequence (DNA): TGTGCCAGCAGCTTACAGGCGAGCTCCTATAATTCACCCCTCCACTTT.

The V and J genes are TRBV4-3 and TRBJ2-3; D perhaps matches TRBD1 (5 bases). Germline CDR1 LGHNA, CDR2 YSLEER. Trimming took 0 bases from V and 5 from J, leaving 12 bases between them. This CDR3 has 15 residues. The CDR3 nucleotides are TGCGCCAGCAGCCAAGATCGGCAGGGCCGAGATACGCAGTATTTT. It is translated as CASSQDRQGRDTQYF.

V is TRBV7-9 and J is TRBJ2-5, with D hard to call. The last part of the DNA fits TRBJ2-7 better; the J call may be wrong. The CDR3 loop spans 14 amino acids. Germline V gene sequence: CDR1 SEHNR, CDR2 FQNEAQ (reference sequence). CDR3 nucleotide sequence: TGTGCCAGCAGCTTAGCGTACAGCTCCTACGAGCAGTACTTC. It yields the protein CASSLAYSSYEQYF.

The chain recombines TRBV7-9 with TRBJ2-7, with D perhaps TRBD1 (5 bases). The germline V and J ends were trimmed by 8 bases and 3 bases, with 5 bases remaining between them. CDR1 SEHNR and CDR2 FQNEAQ come from the germline V gene (reference sequence). This CDR3 comprises 10 residues. As DNA, the CDR3 is TGTGCCAGCGGACACTACGAGCAGTACTTC. Protein sequence: CASGHYEQYF. Using reference TRBV7-9 and TRBJ2-7 for the parts outside the CDR3, the full variable domain is DTGVSQNPRHKITKRGQNVTFRCDPISEHNRLYWYRQTLGQGPEFLTYFQNEAQLEKSRLLSDRFSAERPKGSFSTLEIQRTEQGDSAMYLCASGHYEQYFGPGTRLTVT.

CDR3 amino acids: CASSLPGQKSHF. Written as DNA, the CDR3 is TGTGCCAGCAGCTTACCTGGACAGAAAAGTCATTTT. This chain links TRBV7-2 with TRBJ1-5, with TRBD1 as a possible D gene (6 bases). V was shortened by 2 bases and J by 16 bases, with 15 bases between the two germline ends. CDR3 length: 12 amino acids. Germline CDR1 is SGHTA and CDR2 is FQGNSA.

V gene TRBV6-1 combines with J gene TRBJ1-5, with D tentatively TRBD1 (6 bases). V lost 7 bases and J 3 bases, leaving 10 bases between the germline ends. The CDR3 covers 13 residues. The V gene's germline CDR1 is MNHNS and CDR2 SASEGT. The CDR3 loop is CASIQGNNQPQHF. The CDR3 DNA follows: TGTGCCAGCATCCAGGGGAACAATCAGCCCCAGCATTTT.

The chain joins TRBV27 to TRBJ1-1; 7 positions agree with TRBD1. The CDR3 length is 14 residues. Germline CDR1 is MNHEY and CDR2 is SMNVEV (reference sequence). With V trimmed by 6 bases and J by 1 base, 5 bases remained unmatched. The CDR3 DNA reads as TGTGCCAGCAGCCCGGGGGACAGGAACACTGAAGCTTTCTTT. This gives the protein CASSPGDRNTEAFF.

The chain recombines TRBV9 with TRBJ1-5; unclear D gene. Looked up from germline, CDR1 is SGDLS and CDR2 is YYNGEE. The CDR3 has 13 amino acids. The germline V and J ends were trimmed by 4 bases and 1 base, with 6 bases remaining between them. CDR3 in amino acids: CASSRVSNQPQHF. The CDR3 DNA reads as TGTGCCAGCAGCCGGGTCAGCAATCAGCCCCAGCATTTT. The full variable domain, with the rest looked up from reference TRBV9 and TRBJ1-5, is DSGVTQTPKHLITATGQRVTLRCSPRSGDLSVYWYQQSLDQGLQFLIQYYNGEERAKGNILERFSAQQFPDLHSELNLSSLELGDSALYFCASSRVSNQPQHFGDGTRLSIL.

This chain links TRBV7-8 with TRBJ1-1; a weak D match, TRBD1 (6 bases). V was trimmed by 2 bases and J by 4 bases, leaving 14 bases between them. CDR3 size: 15 residues. Germline CDR1 and CDR2: SGHVS and FQNEAQ. The CDR3 nucleotides read TGTGCCAGCAGCTTACGGGAGGGGGGGATCACTGAAGCTTTCTTT. Protein: CASSLREGGITEAFF.

With respect to this clone: A junction end diverges from the germline sequence, so it may reflect a read error. The chain has TRBV7-7 and TRBJ2-1; D may be TRBD2 (5 bases). The CDR3 has 15 amino acids. CDR1 and CDR2 from the germline V gene are SSHAT and FNYEAQ (reference sequence). The CDR3 reads CASSPPGRSYNEQFF. In DNA, the CDR3 is TGTGCTAGCAGCCCCCCGGGGAGATCCTACAATGAGCAGTTCTTC.

The V call is TRBV7-3, the J call TRBJ2-1; 9 bases line up with TRBD2. V shed 3 bases and J 7 bases; nucleotides not matched to a gene: 7. The germline V gene encodes CDR1 SGHTA and CDR2 FQGTGA. The CDR3 is 15 residues long. CDR3 DNA: TGTGCCAGCAGCTTCTCCGCGGGGGGGCGTAATGAGCAGTTCTTC. This gives the protein CASSFSAGGRNEQFF.

The chain uses TRBV5-5 and TRBJ2-1; TRBD2 matches at 11 bases. The V gene end was trimmed by 0 bases and the J gene end by 13 bases; junction bases not matched to a gene: 12. The CDR3 spans 16 residues. In germline, CDR1 is SGHKS, CDR2 YYEKEE (reference sequence). The CDR3 DNA reads TGTGCCAGCAGCTTGGGACGGACGACTAGCGGGGAGACCCAGTTCTTC. Its protein product is CASSLGRTTSGETQFF.

The chain recombines TRBV27 with TRBJ2-7, with D perhaps TRBD1 (5 bases). Germline V gives CDR1 MNHEY, CDR2 SMNVEV (reference sequence). With 6 bases removed from V and 0 bases from J, the gap between germline ends came to 9 bases. The CDR3 loop spans 13 amino acids. The CDR3 region is CASSQDISYEQYF. For the CDR3, the DNA is TGTGCCAGCAGCCAGGACATCTCCTACGAGCAGTACTTC.

This sequence joins TRBV7-2 and TRBJ2-5; possible D gene TRBD2, 5 bases. V was cut by 5 bases and J by 3 bases, with 19 bases left in between. This CDR3 has 16 amino acids. Per germline, CDR1 SGHTA and CDR2 FQGNSA. The CDR3 DNA sequence: TGTGCCAGCAGCGGACCGAGGAGGCGCGGCGAAGAGACCCAGTACTTC. Protein sequence: CASSGPRRRGEETQYF.

The chain is built from TRBV6-5 and TRBJ1-5; D ambiguous. From germline, CDR1 is MNHEY and CDR2 SVGAGI. The CDR3 contains 16 residues. Trimming shortened V by 0 bases and J by 0 bases, and 9 bases separated the two germline ends. In nucleotides, the CDR3 is TGTGCCAGCAGTTACTCGAGAGATTATAGCAATCAGCCCCAGCATTTT. Protein product: CASSYSRDYSNQPQHF.

The J gene is TRBJ2-2, the V gene TRBV6-4; TRBD1 is a possible D gene (6 bases). The V end was cut by 8 bases, the J end by 2 bases, with 12 bases between. In germline, CDR1 is MRHNA, CDR2 SNTAGT. This CDR3 has 14 amino acids. The CDR3: CASGRDTNTGELFF. The CDR3 nucleotides read TGTGCCAGCGGACGGGACACCAACACCGGGGAGCTGTTTTTT.